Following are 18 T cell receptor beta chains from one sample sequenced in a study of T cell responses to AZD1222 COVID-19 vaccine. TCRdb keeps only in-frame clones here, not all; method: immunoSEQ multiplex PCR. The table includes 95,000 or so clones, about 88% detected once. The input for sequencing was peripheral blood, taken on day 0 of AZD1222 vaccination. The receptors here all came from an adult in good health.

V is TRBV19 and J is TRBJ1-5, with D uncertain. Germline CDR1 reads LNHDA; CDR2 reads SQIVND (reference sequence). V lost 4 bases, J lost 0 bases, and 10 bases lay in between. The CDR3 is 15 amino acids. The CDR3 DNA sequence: TGTGCCAGTAGTACCCTAGCAGTTAGCAATCAGCCCCAGCATTTT. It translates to CASSTLAVSNQPQHF.

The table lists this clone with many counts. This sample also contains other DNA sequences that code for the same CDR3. The CDR3 DNA is TGTGCCAGCAGCATGTCTGGGCTAGCTAATCCACATGAGCAGTTCTTC. It encodes CASSMSGLANPHEQFF. This rearrangement joins TRBV9 to TRBJ2-1; D is possibly TRBD2 (5 bases). V lost 4 bases and J lost 8, with 22 bases in between. The CDR3 is 16 residues long. Germline CDR1 and CDR2: SGDLS and YYNGEE.

The CDR3 protein is CASSEERGTRNEQFF. The CDR3 nucleotides are TGTGCCAGCAGTGAAGAACGGGGGACCCGGAATGAGCAGTTCTTC. The V call is TRBV2, the J call TRBJ2-1; a weak D match, TRBD2 (6 bases). The CDR3 has 15 residues. V lost 1 base to trimming and J lost 7 bases, with 14 bases between them. Germline V gives CDR1 SNHLY, CDR2 FYNNEI. The full variable domain, with the rest looked up from reference TRBV2 and TRBJ2-1, is EPEVTQTPSHQVTQMGQEVILRCVPISNHLYFYWYRQILGQKVEFLVSFYNNEISEKSEIFDDQFSVERPDGSNFTLKIRSTKLEDSAMYFCASSEERGTRNEQFFGPGTRLTVL.

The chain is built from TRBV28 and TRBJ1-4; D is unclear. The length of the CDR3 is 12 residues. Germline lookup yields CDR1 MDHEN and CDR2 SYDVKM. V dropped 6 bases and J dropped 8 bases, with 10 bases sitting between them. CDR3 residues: CASSLSSEKLFF. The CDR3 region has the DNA TGTGCCAGCAGCTTGAGCTCGGAAAAACTGTTTTTT.

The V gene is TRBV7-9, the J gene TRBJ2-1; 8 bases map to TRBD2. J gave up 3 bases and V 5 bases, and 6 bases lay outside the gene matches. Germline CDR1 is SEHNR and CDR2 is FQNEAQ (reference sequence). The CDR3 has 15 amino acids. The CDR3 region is CASSPRGGHYNEQFF. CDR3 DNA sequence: TGTGCCAGCAGCCCCCGGGGGGGCCACTACAATGAGCAGTTCTTC.

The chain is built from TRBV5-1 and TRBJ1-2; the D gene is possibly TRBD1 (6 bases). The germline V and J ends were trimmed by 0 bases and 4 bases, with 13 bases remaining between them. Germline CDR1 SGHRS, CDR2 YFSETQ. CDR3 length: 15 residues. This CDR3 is CASSLEGGSPYGYTF. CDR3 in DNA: TGCGCCAGCAGCTTGGAAGGGGGGTCCCCCTATGGCTACACCTTC.

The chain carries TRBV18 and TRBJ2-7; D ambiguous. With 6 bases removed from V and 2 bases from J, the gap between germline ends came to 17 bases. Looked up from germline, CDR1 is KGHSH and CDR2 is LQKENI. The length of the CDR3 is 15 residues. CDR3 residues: CASSPASTTTYEQYF. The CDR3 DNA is TGTGCCAGCTCGCCCGCCTCCACTACAACCTACGAGCAGTACTTC.

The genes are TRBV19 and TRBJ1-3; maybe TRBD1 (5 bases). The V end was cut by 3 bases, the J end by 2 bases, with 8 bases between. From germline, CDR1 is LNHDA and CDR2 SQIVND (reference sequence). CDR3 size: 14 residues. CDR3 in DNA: TGTGCCAGTAGTATGGGGGACCCTGGAAACACCATATATTTT. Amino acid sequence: CASSMGDPGNTIYF.

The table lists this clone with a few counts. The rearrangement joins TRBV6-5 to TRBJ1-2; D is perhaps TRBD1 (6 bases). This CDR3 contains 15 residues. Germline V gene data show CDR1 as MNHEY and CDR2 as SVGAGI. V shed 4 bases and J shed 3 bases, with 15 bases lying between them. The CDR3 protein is CASSSPGGRDYGYTF. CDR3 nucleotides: TGTGCCAGCAGTTCCCCGGGGGGCAGGGACTATGGCTACACCTTC.

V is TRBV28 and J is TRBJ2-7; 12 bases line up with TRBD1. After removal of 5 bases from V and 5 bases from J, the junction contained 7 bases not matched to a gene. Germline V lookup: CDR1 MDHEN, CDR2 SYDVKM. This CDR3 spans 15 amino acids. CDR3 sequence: CASSLPGTGGHEQYF. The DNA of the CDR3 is TGTGCCAGCAGTCTACCCGGGACAGGGGGCCACGAGCAGTACTTC. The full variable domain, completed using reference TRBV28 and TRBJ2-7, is DVKVTQSSRYLVKRTGEKVFLECVQDMDHENMFWYRQDPGLGLRLIYFSYDVKMKEKGDIPEGYSVSREKKERFSLILESASTNQTSMYLCASSLPGTGGHEQYFGPGTRLTVT.

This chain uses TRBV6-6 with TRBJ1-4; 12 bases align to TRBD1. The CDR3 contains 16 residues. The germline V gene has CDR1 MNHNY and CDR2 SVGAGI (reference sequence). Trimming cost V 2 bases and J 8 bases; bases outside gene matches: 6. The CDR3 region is CASSYPGTGGKEKLFF. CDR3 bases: TGTGCCAGCAGTTACCCCGGGACAGGGGGCAAAGAAAAACTGTTTTTT.

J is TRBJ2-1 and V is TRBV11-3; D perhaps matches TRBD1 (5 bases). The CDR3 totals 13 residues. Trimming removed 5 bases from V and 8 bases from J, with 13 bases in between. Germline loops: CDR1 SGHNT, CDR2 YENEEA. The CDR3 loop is CASSLQVLDEQFF. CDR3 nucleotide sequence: TGTGCCAGCAGCCTACAGGTTCTGGATGAGCAGTTCTTC.

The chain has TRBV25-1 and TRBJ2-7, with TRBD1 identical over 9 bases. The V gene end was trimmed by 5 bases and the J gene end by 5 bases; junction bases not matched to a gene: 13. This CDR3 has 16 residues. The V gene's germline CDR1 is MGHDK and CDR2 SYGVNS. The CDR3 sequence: CASSRPGQGRSNEQYF. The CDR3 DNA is TGTGCCAGCAGTAGACCGGGACAGGGTAGGTCCAACGAGCAGTACTTC.

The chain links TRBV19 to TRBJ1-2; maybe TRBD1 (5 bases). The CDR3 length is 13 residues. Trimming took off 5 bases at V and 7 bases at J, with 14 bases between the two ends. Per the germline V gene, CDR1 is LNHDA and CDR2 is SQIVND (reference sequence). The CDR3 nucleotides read TGTGCCAGTAGTGCGCCCTACAGGTCTGGCTACACCTTC. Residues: CASSAPYRSGYTF.

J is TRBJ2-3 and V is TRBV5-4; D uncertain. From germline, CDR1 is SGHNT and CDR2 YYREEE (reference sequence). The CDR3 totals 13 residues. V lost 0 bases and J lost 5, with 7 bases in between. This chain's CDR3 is CASSLAGGDTQYF. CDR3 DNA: TGTGCCAGCAGCTTGGCGGGTGGAGATACGCAGTATTTT.

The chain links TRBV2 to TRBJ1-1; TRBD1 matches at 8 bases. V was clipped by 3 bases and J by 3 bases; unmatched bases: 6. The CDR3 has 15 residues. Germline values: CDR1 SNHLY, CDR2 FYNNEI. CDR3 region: CASSDGDRGYTEAFF. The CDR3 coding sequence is TGTGCCAGCAGTGATGGCGACAGGGGCTACACTGAAGCTTTCTTT.

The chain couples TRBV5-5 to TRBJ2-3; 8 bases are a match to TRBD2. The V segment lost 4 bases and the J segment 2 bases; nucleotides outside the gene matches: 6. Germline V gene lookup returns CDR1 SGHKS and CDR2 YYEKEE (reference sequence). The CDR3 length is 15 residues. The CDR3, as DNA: TGTGCCAGCAGCCCCATAGCGGGGATCACAGATACGCAGTATTTT. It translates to CASSPIAGITDTQYF.

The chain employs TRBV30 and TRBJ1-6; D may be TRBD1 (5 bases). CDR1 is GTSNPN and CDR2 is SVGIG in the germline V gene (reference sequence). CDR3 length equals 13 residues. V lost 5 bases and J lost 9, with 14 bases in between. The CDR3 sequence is CAWAREGISPLHF. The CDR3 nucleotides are TGTGCCTGGGCCAGGGAGGGCATTTCACCCCTCCACTTT. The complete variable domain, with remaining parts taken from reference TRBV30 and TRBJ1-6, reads SQTIHQWPATLVQPVGSPLSLECTVEGTSNPNLYWYRQAAGRGLQLLFYSVGIGQISSEVPQNLSASRPQDRQFILSSKKLLLSDSGFYLCAWAREGISPLHFGNGTRLTVT.